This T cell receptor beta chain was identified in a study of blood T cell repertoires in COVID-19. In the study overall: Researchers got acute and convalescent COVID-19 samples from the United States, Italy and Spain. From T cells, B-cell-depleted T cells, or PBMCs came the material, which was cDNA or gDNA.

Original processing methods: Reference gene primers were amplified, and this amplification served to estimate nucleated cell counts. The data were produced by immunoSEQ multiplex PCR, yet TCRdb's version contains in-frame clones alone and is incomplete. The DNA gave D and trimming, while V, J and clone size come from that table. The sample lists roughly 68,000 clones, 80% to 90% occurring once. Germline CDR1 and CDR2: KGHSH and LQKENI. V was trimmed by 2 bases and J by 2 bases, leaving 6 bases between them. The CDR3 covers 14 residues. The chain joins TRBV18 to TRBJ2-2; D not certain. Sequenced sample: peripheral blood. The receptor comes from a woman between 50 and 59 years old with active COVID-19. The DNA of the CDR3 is TGTGCCAGCTCACCATTACTCAACACCGGGGAGCTGTTTTTT. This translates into CASSPLLNTGELFF.